This is a list of T cell receptor beta chains from one sample in a study of T cell repertoires in cytomegalovirus infection. MiXCR, run by TCRdb on the reads, gives a single entry per CDR3 protein. The sample records some 700,000 distinct CDR3 sequences, 35% to 45% being singletons. Sequencing was performed on PBMCs. These receptors were taken from a human donor in good health (CMV status not recorded). Some clones in this sample may be carry-over from other donors' samples. Both conserved end residues are part of each CDR3. D genes are given only for firm matches. Only some rows state a clone size, as once, few, many or a class for expanded clones.

CASQVWGAVNSPLHF	TGTGCCAGCCAGGTGTGGGGGGCCGTCAATTCACCCCTCCACTTT	TRBJ1-6	15	.	.	TRBV7-9
CASSPGTWGDTQYF	TGTGCCAGCAGCCCCGGGACTTGGGGAGATACGCAGTATTTT	TRBJ2-3	14	.	.	TRBV7-2
CASSLRGVPSYNEQFF	TGTGCCAGCAGTTTGCGAGGGGTCCCCTCCTACAATGAGCAGTTCTTC	TRBJ2-1	16	.	.	TRBV27
CASSLGSRTGDTGELFF	TGCGCCAGCAGCTTGGGTTCACGGACAGGGGACACCGGGGAGCTGTTTTTT	TRBJ2-2	17	TRBD1	.	TRBV5-1
CASSRERLAGGYNEQFF	TGTGCCAGCAGTCGAGAAAGACTAGCGGGAGGCTACAATGAGCAGTTCTTC	TRBJ2-1	17	TRBD2	few	TRBV6-1
CASSFAAGEGEQYF	TGTGCCAGCAGTTTTGCAGCGGGAGAGGGCGAGCAGTACTTC	TRBJ2-7	14	TRBD2	.	TRBV12-3/TRBV12-4
CSAREVGGPDTEAFF	TGCAGTGCTAGAGAAGTGGGTGGACCGGACACTGAAGCTTTCTTT	TRBJ1-1	15	.	.	TRBV20-1
CASSPAGSSRTNEQFF	TGTGCCAGCAGCCCAGCGGGCTCGAGCCGAACAAATGAGCAGTTCTTC	TRBJ2-1	16	.	many	TRBV7-2
CASTAGTKLGTGELFF	TGTGCCAGCACGGCTGGAACGAAGCTAGGCACCGGGGAGCTGTTTTTT	TRBJ2-2	16	.	.	TRBV6-8
CSAANTDTQYF	TGCAGTGCGGCTAACACAGATACGCAGTATTTT	TRBJ2-3	11	.	.	TRBV20-1
CASSPAPGQVEQYF	TGTGCCAGCTCACCAGCCCCGGGACAGGTCGAGCAGTACTTC	TRBJ2-7	14	TRBD1	.	TRBV18
CASSGGQTGEETQYF	TGTGCCAGCAGCGGGGGGCAAACGGGGGAAGAGACCCAGTACTTC	TRBJ2-5	15	.	.	TRBV12-3/TRBV12-4
CASIQDPSVGETQYF	TGCGCCAGCATCCAAGATCCCAGCGTAGGAGAGACCCAGTACTTC	TRBJ2-5	15	.	.	TRBV4-1
CASSMWDRGLDGYTF	TGTGCCAGTAGTATGTGGGACAGGGGGCTGGATGGCTACACCTTC	TRBJ1-2	15	TRBD1	few	TRBV19